The entry below gives a single T cell receptor (beta chain) sequence along with its context. Its antigen is not identified. This sample is part of a study of post-analysis software for immune sequencing data. Overall study: Included courses were relapsing-remitting and secondary progressive multiple sclerosis; progressive-relapsing multiple sclerosis was also included.

Overall study results and limits: Controls had lower frequencies than patients of four or five TRBV segments, which included TRBV5-6, TRBV5-1 and TRBV20-1. Normalized Chao1 diversity was significantly reduced in patients versus controls.

This CDR3 region has 15 residues. V lost 4 bases and J 7 bases, leaving 18 bases between the germline ends. Germline-derived CDR1 and CDR2 are SGHAT and FQNNGV. Libraries were made from TCR beta cDNA, and they carried unique molecular identifiers. Once about 0.85 to 11 million T cells were used, roughly 500,000 cDNA molecules resulted. A single record per CDR3 protein comes from TCRdb applying MiXCR to the PCR reads. The sample shows roughly 870,000 distinct CDR3 sequences, approximately 57% of them seen only once. The sequencing input was blood. The TCR sequence derives from a girl aged 10 to 17 with multiple sclerosis. The rearrangement joins TRBV11-2 to TRBJ2-3; D perhaps matches TRBD2 (5 bases). CDR3 residues: CASSSDGRAVNTQYF. In DNA, the CDR3 is TGTGCCAGCAGCTCCGACGGGCGGGCCGTAAATACGCAGTATTTT.